Below are 6 T cell receptor beta chains sequenced from a single sample in a study of cytomegalovirus exposure and HLA in healthy donors. PCR involved 60 Vbeta and 13 Jbeta primers. Assay used: immunoSEQ multiplex PCR; TCRdb lists only in-frame clones, some missing. The sample has some 140,000 clones, more than 75% seen once. The specimen was PBMCs. These receptors originate from a female donor in good health and CMV-seronegative.

The rearrangement joins TRBV19 to TRBJ1-5; TRBD1 is a possible D gene (6 bases). V lost 9 bases to trimming and J lost 1 base, with 13 bases between them. The germline CDR1 and CDR2 sequences are LNHDA and SQIVND (reference sequence). The CDR3 sequence is 14 residues long. In DNA form, the CDR3 reads TGTGCCAGCAGGGGAGGGGCGAGCAATCAGCCCCAGCATTTT. Translating it yields CASRGGASNQPQHF.

The chain employs TRBV5-6 and TRBJ2-5; a weak D match, TRBD2 (5 bases). The CDR3 consists of 16 residues. V gave up 0 bases and J gave up 5 bases, with 17 bases separating them. Germline V lookup: CDR1 SGHDT, CDR2 YYEEEE. CDR3 residues: CASSLAGVLRVETQYF. The CDR3 nucleotides read TGTGCCAGCAGCTTGGCCGGGGTTCTAAGAGTTGAGACCCAGTACTTC.

This clone was seen ten or more times. This chain uses TRBV5-4 with TRBJ1-2, with TRBD1 identical over 8 bases. The trim removed 0 bases at V and 8 bases at J, leaving 9 bases unmatched. This CDR3 contains 15 residues. The germline gives CDR1 SGHNT, CDR2 YYREEE (reference sequence). The CDR3 bases are TGTGCCAGCAGCTTGGATCGAAAGGGGACAGGAGGCTACACCTTC. Translation gives CASSLDRKGTGGYTF. The full variable domain, its missing parts supplied by reference TRBV5-4 and TRBJ1-2, is ETGVTQSPTHLIKTRGQQVTLRCSSQSGHNTVSWYQQALGQGPQFIFQYYREEENGRGNFPPRFSGLQFPNYSSELNVNALELDDSALYLCASSLDRKGTGGYTFGSGTRLTVV.

This clone was observed a few times. The V call is TRBV6-1, the J call TRBJ2-5; no firm D call. This CDR3 is 13 amino acids long. Trimming pared 4 bases from V and 4 bases from J, leaving 10 bases between. Per the germline V gene, CDR1 is MNHNS and CDR2 is SASEGT. CDR3 nucleotides: TGTGCCAGCAGTGGGTCGCCGAGAGAGACCCAGTACTTC. It codes for CASSGSPRETQYF.

This clone is a singleton in its sample. The chain carries TRBV5-4 and TRBJ2-7; 9 bases match TRBD1. J lost 0 bases, V lost 4 bases, and 5 bases had no gene match. CDR1 and CDR2 from the germline V gene are SGHNT and YYREEE (reference sequence). There are 15 residues in the CDR3. The chain's CDR3 is CASSQMTGGSYEQYF. CDR3 nucleotides: TGTGCCAGCAGCCAGATGACAGGGGGCTCCTACGAGCAGTACTTC.

The chain couples TRBV4-3 to TRBJ2-7, with 7 nucleotides matching TRBD2. Germline-derived CDR1 and CDR2 are LGHNA and YSLEER. J lost 4 bases, V lost 0 bases, and 6 bases had no gene match. The CDR3 consists of 15 residues. As DNA, the CDR3 is TGCGCCAGCAGCCAAGATTCCCAGGGAGGGTACGAGCAGTACTTC. As protein: CASSQDSQGGYEQYF.